A selection of T cell receptor beta chains follows, all from one sample in a study of chemoradiotherapy in HPV16-positive cancers. Assay used: immunoSEQ multiplex PCR; TCRdb lists only in-frame clones, some missing. This sample has over 5,000 clones, with about 85% found just once. The source was tumor tissue, collected from a patient who underwent chemoradiotherapy. These receptors were obtained from a human donor with HPV-associated anogenital cancer. CDR3s include the opening cysteine and the closing phenylalanine or tryptophan. The order of the fields is clone size, D gene, CDR3 length, V gene, J gene, CDR3 protein, CDR3 DNA. A D gene is named only where the DNA matches it firmly. Some rows mark clone size as missing; the rest say once, few, many or name a class of expanded clone.

NA	NA	13	TRBV27	TRBJ1-2	CASSLSGQRGYTF	TGTGCCAGCAGTTTATCAGGACAGCGCGGCTACACCTTC
NA	NA	14	TRBV6-5	TRBJ1-5	CASSPDGFNQPQHF	TGTGCCAGCAGTCCGGACGGGTTCAATCAGCCCCAGCATTTT
NA	TRBD1	15	TRBV5-4	TRBJ1-2	CASSLGGGQNYGYTF	TGTGCCAGCAGCTTGGGGGGGGGACAGAACTATGGCTACACCTTC
NA	NA	17	TRBV15	TRBJ2-5	CATSRDPPGGVQETQYF	TGTGCCACCAGCAGAGACCCCCCGGGCGGGGTCCAAGAGACCCAGTACTTC
NA	NA	12	TRBV6-6	TRBJ2-7	CASSAPPDEQYF	TGTGCCAGCAGTGCGCCTCCTGATGAGCAGTACTTC
once	TRBD1	14	TRBV18	TRBJ2-7	CASSTGQSRYEQYF	TGTGCCAGCTCCACGGGACAGTCGCGGTACGAGCAGTACTTC
NA	TRBD1	13	TRBV7-2	TRBJ1-2	CASSFQGAYGYTF	TGTGCCAGCAGCTTTCAGGGGGCGTATGGCTACACCTTC
NA	NA	15	TRBV9	TRBJ2-3	CASSETSMNTDTQYF	TGTGCCAGCAGTGAAACTAGCATGAACACAGATACGCAGTATTTT
NA	NA	11	TRBV10-3	TRBJ2-7	CATGNSYEQYF	TGTGCCACGGGGAACTCCTACGAGCAGTACTTC
few	NA	13	TRBV5-4	TRBJ2-7	CASSLASENEQYF	TGTGCCAGCAGCTTGGCCTCGGAGAACGAGCAGTACTTC
NA	NA	16	TRBV12-2	TRBJ2-7	CASRSGQGRRYYEQYF	TGTGCAAGTCGCTCGGGACAGGGGCGAAGATACTACGAGCAGTACTTC
NA	TRBD2	18	TRBV10-1	TRBJ2-4	CASRQGLASNTAKNIQYF	TGCGCCAGCAGACAGGGACTAGCTTCAAACACAGCCAAAAACATTCAGTACTTC
NA	NA	14	TRBV28	TRBJ1-1	CASREGGRNTEAFF	TGTGCCAGCAGGGAGGGGGGCCGGAACACTGAAGCTTTCTTT
NA	NA	16	TRBV9	TRBJ2-2	CASSVTSSLIGGELFF	TGTGCCAGCAGCGTAACTAGCTCCTTAATTGGCGGGGAGCTGTTTTTT
few	NA	16	TRBV15	TRBJ2-1	CATSRDAKPLESEQFF	TGTGCCACCAGCAGAGATGCTAAACCGCTAGAAAGTGAGCAGTTCTTC
NA	TRBD1	14	TRBV10-3	TRBJ1-1	CAISGQGANTEAFF	TGTGCCATCAGTGGACAGGGGGCGAACACTGAAGCTTTCTTT
NA	NA	12	TRBV14	TRBJ1-1	CASSETGTEAFF	TGTGCCAGCAGCGAGACGGGGACCGAAGCTTTCTTT
NA	NA	13	TRBV6-1	TRBJ2-7	CASSEAMGGRVDF	TGTGCCAGCAGTGAAGCAATGGGCGGCCGGGTGGACTTC
NA	NA	16	TRBV21-1	TRBJ2-7	CASSKASKDPEYEQYF	TGTGCCAGCAGCAAAGCATCTAAGGACCCCGAGTACGAGCAGTACTTC
few	NA	17	TRBV16	TRBJ1-2	CASSQFLRGTANYGYTF	TGTGCCAGCAGCCAATTTTTGCGGGGCACAGCTAACTATGGCTACACCTTC
NA	TRBD2	18	TRBV9	TRBJ2-3	CASSVGLAGGGRTDTQYF	TGTGCCAGCAGCGTAGGGCTAGCGGGAGGGGGCCGCACAGATACGCAGTATTTT
NA	TRBD1	15	TRBV7-2	TRBJ1-2	CASSLPRTGGGGYTF	TGTGCCAGCAGCTTACCCAGGACAGGAGGAGGTGGCTACACCTTC
NA	NA	12	TRBV7-9	TRBJ2-2	CASSPDTGELFF	TGTGCCAGCAGTCCTGACACTGGGGAGCTGTTTTTT
NA	NA	15	TRBV6-5	TRBJ2-7	CASSYEAGGFYEQYF	TGTGCCAGCAGTTACGAGGCAGGAGGGTTCTACGAGCAGTACTTC